The 22 T cell receptor beta chains below come from one sample, sequenced in a study of CD8 T cells in Susac syndrome. With random hexamers, roughly 0.45 to 1 ug RNA was reverse transcribed. MiXCR, applied by TCRdb to the immunoSEQ multiplex PCR reads, yields one record per CDR3 protein. The sample has roughly 400,000 distinct CDR3 sequences; 75% to 90% are singletons. Sequenced input: CD8+ T cells from PBMCs. These receptors came from a human donor with multiple sclerosis.

This clonotype was found once. The chain couples TRBV5-6 to TRBJ1-5; D is unclear. Deletions cut 1 base from V and 6 bases from J, with 8 bases between. Germline values: CDR1 SGHDT, CDR2 YYEEEE. CDR3 length: 13 residues. The CDR3: CASSLKPGQPQHF. The CDR3, as DNA: TGTGCCAGCAGCTTGAAGCCGGGTCAGCCCCAGCATTTT. The full variable domain, its missing parts supplied by reference TRBV5-6 and TRBJ1-5, is DAGVTQSPTHLIKTRGQQVTLRCSPKSGHDTVSWYQQALGQGPQFIFQYYEEEERQRGNFPDRFSGHQFPNYSSELNVNALLLGDSALYLCASSLKPGQPQHFGDGTRLSIL.

The chain has TRBV20-1 and TRBJ1-4; D is unresolved. The CDR3 extends over 14 amino acids. Germline V gene lookup returns CDR1 DFQATT and CDR2 SNEGSKA (reference sequence). Trimming removed 1 base at V and 2 bases at J, with 8 bases between. CDR3 sequence reads: CSARGKGTNEKLFF. Here the CDR3 DNA reads TGCAGTGCTAGAGGGAAAGGGACTAATGAAAAACTGTTTTTT.

V usage is TRBV3-1 and J usage is TRBJ1-1; tentatively, D is TRBD1 (5 bases). The CDR3 consists of 14 residues. The germline CDR1 and CDR2 sequences are LGHDT and YNNKEL (reference sequence). With 3 bases removed from V and 6 bases from J, the gap between germline ends came to 14 bases. The CDR3 protein is CASSHGTGQSEAFF. CDR3 DNA: TGTGCCAGCAGCCATGGGACGGGGCAGTCTGAAGCTTTCTTT.

The chain couples TRBV3-1 to TRBJ2-1; D possibly uses TRBD1 or TRBD2 (5 bases each). Germline V gene data show CDR1 as LGHDT and CDR2 as YNNKEL (reference sequence). Trimming removed 4 bases from V and 9 bases from J, with 13 bases in between. The CDR3 is 13 amino acids. The CDR3: CASSPAERGEQFF. CDR3 in DNA: TGTGCCAGCAGCCCTGCGGAGAGGGGTGAGCAGTTCTTC.

This chain connects TRBV12-5 to TRBJ2-7; 8 bases map to TRBD1. Germline V gene data show CDR1 as LGHNT and CDR2 as FRNRAP. V lost 3 bases, J lost 1 base, and 5 bases stayed unmatched. This CDR3 region has 15 residues. CDR3 bases: TGTGCTAGTGGTTTCTGGACAGGGATTTCCTACGAGCAGTACTTC. This translates into CASGFWTGISYEQYF.

This clonotype was recorded once. The J gene is TRBJ2-1, the V gene TRBV5-8; 8 positions agree with TRBD2. Trimming removed 5 bases from V and 3 bases from J; junction bases left unmatched: 10. The CDR3 has 16 residues. Germline assignment: CDR1 SGHTS and CDR2 YDEGEE. This chain's CDR3 is CASSPGGGLGYNEQFF. Here the CDR3 DNA reads TGTGCCAGCAGTCCCGGCGGGGGGCTTGGCTACAATGAGCAGTTCTTC.

The CDR3, as DNA: TGTGCCAGCAGTTTAGTGGGACACGTAACTGAAGCTTTCTTT. Translated: CASSLVGHVTEAFF. V gene TRBV27 combines with J gene TRBJ1-1, with D possibly TRBD1 on 6 matching bases. CDR3 size: 14 residues. Germline-derived CDR1 and CDR2 are MNHEY and SMNVEV (reference sequence). Trimming took off 2 bases at V and 5 bases at J, with 12 bases between the two ends.

The chain is built from TRBV11-2 and TRBJ2-7, with a tentative D call TRBD2 (5 bases). The CDR3 extends over 16 amino acids. Germline CDR1 is SGHAT and CDR2 is FQNNGV. V was trimmed by 1 base and J by 0 bases, leaving 13 bases between them. The CDR3 DNA is TGTGCCAGCAGCTTAGCGTCCGGACTGTCCTCCTACGAGCAGTACTTC. Amino acid sequence: CASSLASGLSSYEQYF.

Only one count was recorded for this clonotype. The V gene is TRBV29-1, the J gene TRBJ2-1; 8 positions match TRBD2. From germline, CDR1 is SQVTM and CDR2 ANQGSEA. J lost 4 bases, V lost 7 bases, and 12 bases had no gene match. The CDR3 runs 15 residues. DNA for the CDR3: TGCAGCGCCGGACGATCAGCGGGGGAGTACAATGAGCAGTTCTTC. Encoded protein: CSAGRSAGEYNEQFF.

The J gene is TRBJ1-1, the V gene TRBV3-1; D is undetermined. The CDR3 loop spans 14 amino acids. Trimming cost V 0 bases and J 4 bases, with 9 bases left between them. CDR1 is LGHDT, CDR2 YNNKEL, per germline (reference sequence). The CDR3 DNA reads TGTGCCAGCAGCCAAGATGAAAGCCTCACTGAAGCTTTCTTT. This translates into CASSQDESLTEAFF.

This clonotype was seen a single time. No conserved phenylalanine or tryptophan is present at the end of the CDR3, so a read error is the likely explanation. In DNA form, the CDR3 reads TGTGCCAGCAGTTTAGAACTAGTTACTGGCTACACCCTC. Its translation: CASSLELVTGYTL. The V gene is TRBV12-3 or TRBV12-4, the J gene TRBJ1-2, with no clear D. This CDR3 has 13 residues. Between the trimmed V and J ends, which lost 1 base and 7 bases, there was a span of 10 bases.

J is TRBJ1-3 and V is TRBV11-2; D is ambiguous. Trimming stripped 2 bases from V and 3 bases from J, with 14 bases between. Germline CDR1 is SGHAT and CDR2 is FQNNGV. This CDR3 is built from 16 residues. CDR3 sequence reads: CASSLLVLTGGNTIYF. The CDR3 DNA is TGTGCCAGCAGCTTACTTGTTCTTACGGGTGGAAACACCATATATTTT. Variable domain in full (rest from reference TRBV11-2 and TRBJ1-3): EAGVAQSPRYKIIEKRQSVAFWCNPISGHATLYWYQQILGQGPKLLIQFQNNGVVDDSQLPKDRFSAERLKGVDSTLKIQPAKLEDSAVYLCASSLLVLTGGNTIYFGEGSWLTVV.

The V and J genes are TRBV3-1 and TRBJ2-1; tentatively, D is TRBD2 (6 bases). V was cut by 0 bases and J by 5 bases, with 11 bases left in between. CDR1 LGHDT and CDR2 YNNKEL come from the germline V gene (reference sequence). The length of the CDR3 is 15 residues. The CDR3 sequence is CASSQEEGWDNEQFF. In DNA form, the CDR3 reads TGTGCCAGCAGCCAAGAGGAGGGCTGGGACAATGAGCAGTTCTTC.

The gene calls are TRBV12-3 or TRBV12-4 and TRBJ2-2; perhaps TRBD2 as D (6 bases). This CDR3 has 16 amino acids. V lost 6 bases and J lost 6, with 20 bases in between. The CDR3 DNA reads as TGTGCCAGCAGCCCATTCCCACTAGCTACGTCCGGGGAGCTGTTTTTT. It codes for CASSPFPLATSGELFF.

V and J are TRBV27 and TRBJ2-7; 8 bases align to TRBD1. The J segment lost 3 bases and the V segment lost 0 bases, leaving 10 bases of the junction unmatched. The germline V gene encodes CDR1 MNHEY and CDR2 SMNVEV (reference sequence). CDR3 length: 17 residues. For the CDR3, the DNA is TGTGCCAGCAGTTTATCGTTGCAGGGGGCCGAACTCTACGAGCAGTACTTC. It yields the protein CASSLSLQGAELYEQYF.

V and J are TRBV4-1 and TRBJ2-7; D is perhaps TRBD1 (6 bases). This CDR3 is 16 amino acids long. The V gene lost 4 bases and the J gene lost 4 bases, with 20 bases spanning the gap. Germline V gene lookup returns CDR1 MGHRA and CDR2 YSYEKL. CDR3 region: CASSLSSGDGFYEQYF. In nucleotides, the CDR3 is TGCGCCAGCAGCCTTTCGTCAGGGGACGGATTTTACGAGCAGTACTTC.

The chain is built from TRBV10-3 and TRBJ1-1; D is undetermined. V was pared by 4 bases and J by 3 bases, with 12 bases between. Germline-derived CDR1 and CDR2 are ENHRY and SYGVKD. CDR3 size: 14 residues. The CDR3 loop reads CAISVEGGDTEAFF. In nucleotides, the CDR3 is TGTGCCATCAGTGTGGAGGGCGGAGACACTGAAGCTTTCTTT.

V gene TRBV3-1 combines with J gene TRBJ2-5, with TRBD1 matching 8 bases. V lost 2 bases and J lost 4; bases outside the gene matches: 9. Per the germline V gene, CDR1 is LGHDT and CDR2 is YNNKEL (reference sequence). The CDR3 consists of 16 residues. The CDR3 sequence is CASSQIMGQVAETQYF. The CDR3 bases are TGTGCCAGCAGCCAAATCATGGGACAGGTGGCAGAGACCCAGTACTTC.

The V call is TRBV7-2, the J call TRBJ1-2, with a tentative D call TRBD1 (5 bases). The CDR3 consists of 13 residues. Trimming stripped 5 bases from V and 4 bases from J, with 11 bases between. Per the germline V gene, CDR1 is SGHTA and CDR2 is FQGNSA. CDR3 coding DNA: TGTGCCAGCAGCCAAGGGGACGCCTATGGCTACACCTTC. It encodes CASSQGDAYGYTF.

This clonotype has only one observation. The rearrangement uses TRBV28 and TRBJ2-1; D gene uncertain. The CDR3 spans 16 residues. The germline V gene encodes CDR1 MDHEN and CDR2 SYDVKM. With 5 bases removed from V and 6 bases from J, the gap between germline ends came to 20 bases. The CDR3 DNA follows: TGTGCCAGCAGTCCTCTGGACCCGAGCCACGGCAATGAGCAGTTCTTC. It yields the protein CASSPLDPSHGNEQFF. Drawing the rest from reference TRBV28 and TRBJ2-1, the complete variable domain is DVKVTQSSRYLVKRTGEKVFLECVQDMDHENMFWYRQDPGLGLRLIYFSYDVKMKEKGDIPEGYSVSREKKERFSLILESASTNQTSMYLCASSPLDPSHGNEQFFGPGTRLTVL.

The genes are TRBV4-1 and TRBJ2-1; 8 bases are a match to TRBD1. The CDR3 runs to 17 residues. Unmatched junction bases numbered 6, after V lost 0 bases and J lost 2 bases. Germline V CDR1 and CDR2: MGHRA, YSYEKL. The CDR3 sequence is CASSQERTGLTYNEQFF. In DNA, the CDR3 is TGCGCCAGCAGCCAAGAGAGGACAGGGCTCACCTACAATGAGCAGTTCTTC.

V is TRBV27 and J is TRBJ1-2; D gene unclear. Germline CDR1 and CDR2: MNHEY and SMNVEV (reference sequence). With 2 bases removed from V and 7 bases from J, the gap between germline ends came to 17 bases. The CDR3 has 15 residues. The CDR3 nucleotides read TGTGCCAGCAGTTTAGTAGCAGCCCGTGAGAGTGGCTACACCTTC. Its translation is CASSLVAARESGYTF.